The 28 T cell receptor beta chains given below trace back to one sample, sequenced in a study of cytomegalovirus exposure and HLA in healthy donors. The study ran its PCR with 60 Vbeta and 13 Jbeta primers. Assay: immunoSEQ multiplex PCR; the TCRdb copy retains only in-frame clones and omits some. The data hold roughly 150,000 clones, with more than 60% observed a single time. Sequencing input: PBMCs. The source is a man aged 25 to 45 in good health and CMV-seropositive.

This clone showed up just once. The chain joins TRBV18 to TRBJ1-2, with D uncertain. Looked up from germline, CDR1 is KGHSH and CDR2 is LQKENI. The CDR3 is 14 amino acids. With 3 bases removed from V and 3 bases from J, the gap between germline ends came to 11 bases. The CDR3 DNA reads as TGTGCCAGCTCACCTTCTCGAGAACACTATGGCTACACCTTC. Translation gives CASSPSREHYGYTF.

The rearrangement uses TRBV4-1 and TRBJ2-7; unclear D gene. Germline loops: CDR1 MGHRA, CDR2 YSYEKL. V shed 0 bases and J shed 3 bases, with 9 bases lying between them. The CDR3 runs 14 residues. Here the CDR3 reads CASSQEVHRYEQYF. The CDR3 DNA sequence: TGCGCCAGCAGCCAAGAGGTACACCGCTACGAGCAGTACTTC.

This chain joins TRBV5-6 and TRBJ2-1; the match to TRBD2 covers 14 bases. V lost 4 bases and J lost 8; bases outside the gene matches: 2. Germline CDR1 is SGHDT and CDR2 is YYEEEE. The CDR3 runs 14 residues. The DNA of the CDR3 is TGTGCCAGCAGCCGACTAGCGGGGGGGGATGAGCAGTTCTTC. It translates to CASSRLAGGDEQFF.

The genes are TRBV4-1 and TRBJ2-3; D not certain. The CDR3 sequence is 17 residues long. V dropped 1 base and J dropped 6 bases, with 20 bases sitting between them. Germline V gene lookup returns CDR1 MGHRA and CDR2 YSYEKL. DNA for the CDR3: TGCGCCAGCAGCCAAGGGGCCGAGACCAGGCATTCGGATACGCAGTATTTT. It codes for CASSQGAETRHSDTQYF.

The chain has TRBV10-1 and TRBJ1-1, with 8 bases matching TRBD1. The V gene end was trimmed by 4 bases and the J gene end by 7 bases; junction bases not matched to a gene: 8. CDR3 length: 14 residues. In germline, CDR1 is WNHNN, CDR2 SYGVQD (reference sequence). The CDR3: CASSAGGDPFEAFF. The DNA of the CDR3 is TGCGCCAGCAGTGCAGGGGGCGACCCGTTTGAAGCTTTCTTT.

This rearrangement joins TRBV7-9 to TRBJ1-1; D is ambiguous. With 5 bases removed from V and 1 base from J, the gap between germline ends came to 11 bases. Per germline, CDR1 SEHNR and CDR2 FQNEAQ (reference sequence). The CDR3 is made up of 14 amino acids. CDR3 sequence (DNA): TGTGCCAGCAGCCGCGACGGGAAGAACACTGAAGCTTTCTTT. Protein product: CASSRDGKNTEAFF.

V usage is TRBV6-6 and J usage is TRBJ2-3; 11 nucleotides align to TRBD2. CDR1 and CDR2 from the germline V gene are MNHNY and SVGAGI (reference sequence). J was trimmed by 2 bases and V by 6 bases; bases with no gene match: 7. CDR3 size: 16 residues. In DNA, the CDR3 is TGTGCCAGCAGCCTCGGGACTAGCGGAAACACAGATACGCAGTATTTT. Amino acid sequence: CASSLGTSGNTDTQYF.

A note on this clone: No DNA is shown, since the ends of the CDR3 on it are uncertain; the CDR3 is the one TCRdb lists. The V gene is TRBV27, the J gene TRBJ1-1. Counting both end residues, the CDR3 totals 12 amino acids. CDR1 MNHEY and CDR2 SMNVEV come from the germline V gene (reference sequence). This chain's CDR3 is CASSSSGALKSF.

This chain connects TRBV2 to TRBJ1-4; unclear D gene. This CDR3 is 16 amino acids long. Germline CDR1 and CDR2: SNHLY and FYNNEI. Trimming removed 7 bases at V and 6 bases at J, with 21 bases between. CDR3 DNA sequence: TGTGCCAGCACCGACGACCCGGGGATAGCGGATGAAAAACTGTTTTTT. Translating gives CASTDDPGIADEKLFF.

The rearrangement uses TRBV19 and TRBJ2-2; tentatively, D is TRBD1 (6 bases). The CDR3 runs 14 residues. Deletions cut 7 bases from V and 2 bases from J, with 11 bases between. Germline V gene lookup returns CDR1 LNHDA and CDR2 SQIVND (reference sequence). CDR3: CASTGTPNTGELFF. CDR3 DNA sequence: TGTGCCAGTACCGGGACACCTAACACCGGGGAGCTGTTTTTT. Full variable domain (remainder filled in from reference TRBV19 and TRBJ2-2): DGGITQSPKYLFRKEGQNVTLSCEQNLNHDAMYWYRQDPGQGLRLIYYSQIVNDFQKGDIAEGYSVSREKKESFPLTVTSAQKNPTAFYLCASTGTPNTGELFFGEGSRLTVL.

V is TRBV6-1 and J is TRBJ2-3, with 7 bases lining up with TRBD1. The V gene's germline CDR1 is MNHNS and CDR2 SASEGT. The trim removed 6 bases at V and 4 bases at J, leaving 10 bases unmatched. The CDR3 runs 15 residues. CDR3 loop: CASRTHRGWADTQYF. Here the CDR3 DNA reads TGTGCCAGCAGAACCCACAGGGGATGGGCAGATACGCAGTATTTT.

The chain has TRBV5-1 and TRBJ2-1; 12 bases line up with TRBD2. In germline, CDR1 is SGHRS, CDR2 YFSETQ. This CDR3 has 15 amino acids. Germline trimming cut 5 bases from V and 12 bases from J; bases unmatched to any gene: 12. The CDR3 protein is CASRALAGGPGGQFF. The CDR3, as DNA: TGCGCCAGCAGAGCTCTAGCGGGAGGGCCGGGAGGGCAGTTCTTC.

The DNA for the CDR3 is TGTGCCAGCAGCTCCAACACAGATACGCAGTATTTT. Translating gives CASSSNTDTQYF. The chain recombines TRBV7-3 with TRBJ2-3; no clear D. With 4 bases removed from V and 2 bases from J, the gap between germline ends came to 4 bases. The CDR3 length is 12 residues. Germline CDR1 SGHTA, CDR2 FQGTGA.

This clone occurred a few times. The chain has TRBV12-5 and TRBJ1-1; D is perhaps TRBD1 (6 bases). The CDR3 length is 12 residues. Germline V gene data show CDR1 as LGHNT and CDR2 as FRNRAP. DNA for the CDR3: TGTGCCAGCGGAACAGGGCCCTTTGAAGCTTTCTTT. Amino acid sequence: CASGTGPFEAFF.

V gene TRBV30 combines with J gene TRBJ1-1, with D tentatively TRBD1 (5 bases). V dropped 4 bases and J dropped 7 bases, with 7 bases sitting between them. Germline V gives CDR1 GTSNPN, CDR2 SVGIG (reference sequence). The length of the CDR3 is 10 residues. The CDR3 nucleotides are TGTGCCTGGATACAGGTTGAAGCTTTCTTT. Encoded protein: CAWIQVEAFF.

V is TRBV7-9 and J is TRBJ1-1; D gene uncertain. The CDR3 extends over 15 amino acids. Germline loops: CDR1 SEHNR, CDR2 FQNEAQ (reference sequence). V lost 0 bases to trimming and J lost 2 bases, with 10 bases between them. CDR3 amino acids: CASSLATSSNTEAFF. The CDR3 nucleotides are TGTGCCAGCAGCTTAGCAACATCCTCCAACACTGAAGCTTTCTTT.

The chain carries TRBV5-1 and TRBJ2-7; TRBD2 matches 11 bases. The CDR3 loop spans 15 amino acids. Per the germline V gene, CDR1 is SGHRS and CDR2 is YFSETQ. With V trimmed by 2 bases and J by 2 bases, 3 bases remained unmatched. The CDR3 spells CASSFVAGGPYEQYF. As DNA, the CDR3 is TGCGCCAGCAGCTTTGTAGCGGGAGGGCCCTACGAGCAGTACTTC.

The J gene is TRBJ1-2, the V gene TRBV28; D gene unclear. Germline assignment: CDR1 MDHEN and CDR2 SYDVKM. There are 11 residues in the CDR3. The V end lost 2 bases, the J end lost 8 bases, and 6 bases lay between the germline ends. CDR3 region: CASSLGGGYTF. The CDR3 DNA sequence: TGTGCCAGCAGTTTAGGCGGGGGCTACACCTTC.

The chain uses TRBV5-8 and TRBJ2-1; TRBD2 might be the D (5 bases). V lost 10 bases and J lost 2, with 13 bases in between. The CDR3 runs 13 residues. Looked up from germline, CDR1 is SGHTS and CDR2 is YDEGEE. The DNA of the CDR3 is TGTGCCGTCCGTCGGGATACCTACAATGAGCAGTTCTTC. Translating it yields CAVRRDTYNEQFF.

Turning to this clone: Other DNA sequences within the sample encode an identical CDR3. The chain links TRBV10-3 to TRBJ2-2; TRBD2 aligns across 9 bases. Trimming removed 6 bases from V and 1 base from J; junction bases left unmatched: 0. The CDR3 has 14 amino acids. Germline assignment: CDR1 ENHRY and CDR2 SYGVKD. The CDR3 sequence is CAIRTSGNTGELFF. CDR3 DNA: TGTGCCATCAGGACTAGCGGGAACACCGGGGAGCTGTTTTTT.

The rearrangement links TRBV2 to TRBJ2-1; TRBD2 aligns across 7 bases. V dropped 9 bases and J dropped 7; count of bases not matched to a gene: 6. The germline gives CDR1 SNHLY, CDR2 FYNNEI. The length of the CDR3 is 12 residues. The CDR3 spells CASHRGGNEQFF. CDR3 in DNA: TGTGCCAGTCATAGGGGAGGGAATGAGCAGTTCTTC.

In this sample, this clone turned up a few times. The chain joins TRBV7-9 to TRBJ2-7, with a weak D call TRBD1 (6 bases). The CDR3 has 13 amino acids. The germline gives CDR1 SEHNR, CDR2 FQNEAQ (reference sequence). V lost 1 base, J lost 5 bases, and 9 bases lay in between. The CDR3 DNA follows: TGTGCCAGCAGCTTAGACAGGGACCACGAGCAGTACTTC. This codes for CASSLDRDHEQYF.

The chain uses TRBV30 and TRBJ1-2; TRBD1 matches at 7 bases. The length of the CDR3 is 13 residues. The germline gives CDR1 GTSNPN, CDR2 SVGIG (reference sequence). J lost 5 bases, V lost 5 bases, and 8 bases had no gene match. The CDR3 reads CAWDQGGTYGYTF. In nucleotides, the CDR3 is TGTGCCTGGGACCAGGGGGGAACTTATGGCTACACCTTC.

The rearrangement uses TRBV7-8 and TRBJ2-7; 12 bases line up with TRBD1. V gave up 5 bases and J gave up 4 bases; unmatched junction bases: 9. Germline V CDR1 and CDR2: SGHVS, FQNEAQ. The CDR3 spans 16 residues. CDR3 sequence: CASSPRGTGGEYEQYF. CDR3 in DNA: TGTGCCAGCAGCCCCCGAGGGACAGGGGGCGAGTACGAGCAGTACTTC.

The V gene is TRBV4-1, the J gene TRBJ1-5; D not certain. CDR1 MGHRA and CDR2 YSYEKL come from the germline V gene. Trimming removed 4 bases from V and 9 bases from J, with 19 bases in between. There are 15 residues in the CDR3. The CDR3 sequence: CASSLPAGDYAPQHF. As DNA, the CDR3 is TGCGCCAGCAGCCTTCCGGCCGGGGATTATGCGCCCCAGCATTTT.

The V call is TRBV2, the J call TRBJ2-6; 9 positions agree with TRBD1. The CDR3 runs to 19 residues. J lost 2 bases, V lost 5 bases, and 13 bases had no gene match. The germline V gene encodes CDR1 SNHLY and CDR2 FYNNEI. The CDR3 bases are TGTGCCAGCAGTCCACTTGGACAGGGGATGAGGACTGGGGCCAACGTCCTGACTTTC. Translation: CASSPLGQGMRTGANVLTF. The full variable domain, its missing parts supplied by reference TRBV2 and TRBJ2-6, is EPEVTQTPSHQVTQMGQEVILRCVPISNHLYFYWYRQILGQKVEFLVSFYNNEISEKSEIFDDQFSVERPDGSNFTLKIRSTKLEDSAMYFCASSPLGQGMRTGANVLTFGAGSRLTVL.

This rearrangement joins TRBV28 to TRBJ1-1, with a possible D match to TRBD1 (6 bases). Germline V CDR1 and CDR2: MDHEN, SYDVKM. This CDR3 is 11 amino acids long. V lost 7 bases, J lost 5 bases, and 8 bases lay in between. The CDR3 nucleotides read TGTGCCAGCATTGGACAGACTGAAGCTTTCTTT. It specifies CASIGQTEAFF.

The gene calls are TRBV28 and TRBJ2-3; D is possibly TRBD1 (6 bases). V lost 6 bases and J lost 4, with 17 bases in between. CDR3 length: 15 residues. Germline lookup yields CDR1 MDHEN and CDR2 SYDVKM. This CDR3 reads CASSDDRDRPDTQYF. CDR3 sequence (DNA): TGTGCCAGCAGCGACGATCGCGACAGGCCAGATACGCAGTATTTT.